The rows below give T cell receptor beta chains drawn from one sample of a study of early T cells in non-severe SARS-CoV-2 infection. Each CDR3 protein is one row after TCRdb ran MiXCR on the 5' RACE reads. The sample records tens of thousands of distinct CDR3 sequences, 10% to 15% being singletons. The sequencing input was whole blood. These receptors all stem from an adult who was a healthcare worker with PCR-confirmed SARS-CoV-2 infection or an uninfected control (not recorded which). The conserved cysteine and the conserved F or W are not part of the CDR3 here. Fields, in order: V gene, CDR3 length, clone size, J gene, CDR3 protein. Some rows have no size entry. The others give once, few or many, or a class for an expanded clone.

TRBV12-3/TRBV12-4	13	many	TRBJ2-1	ASSLVGSVYNEQF
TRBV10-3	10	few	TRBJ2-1	AISGAGNEQF
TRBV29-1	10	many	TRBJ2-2	SVTYNTGELF
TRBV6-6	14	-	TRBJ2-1	ASSYTAGLAYNEQF
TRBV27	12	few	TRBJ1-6	ASTSTGRNSPLH
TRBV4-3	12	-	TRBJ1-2	ASSQVGASYGYT
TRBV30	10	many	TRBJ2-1	AWSPTGGEQF
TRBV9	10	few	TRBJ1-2	ASSGRGSGYT
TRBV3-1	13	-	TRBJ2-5	ASSPRTISKETQY
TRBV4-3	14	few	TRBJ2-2	ASSPRTGGNTGELF